This T cell receptor (beta chain) was obtained from a study of cytomegalovirus exposure and HLA in healthy donors. The germline V gene encodes CDR1 MNHEY and CDR2 SVGAGI. V lost 6 bases and J lost 8; bases outside the gene matches: 8. The CDR3 runs 15 residues. PCR was performed using 60 Vbeta and 13 Jbeta primers. TCRdb's table, derived via immunoSEQ multiplex PCR, lists solely in-frame clones and lacks some. Of about 140,000 clones listed, roughly 77% are singletons. This TCR derives from a man aged 18-30 years in good health and CMV-seropositive. The source material was PBMCs. The chain joins TRBV6-5 to TRBJ2-1, with 12 bases identical to TRBD2. Here the CDR3 DNA reads TGTGCCAGCAGGCCTAGGACTAGCGGGAAATATGAGCAGTTCTTC. Translating it yields CASRPRTSGKYEQFF.